This T cell receptor (beta chain) was sequenced in a study of blood T cell repertoires in COVID-19. About the research overall: Both acute and convalescent COVID-19 samples were obtained from the United States, Italy and Spain.

Cohorts were assigned according to the clinical history that participants reported. Methods used by the authors: From reference gene primer amplification, estimates of nucleated cell counts were derived. TCRdb's copy holds only in-frame clones and misses some; the assay was immunoSEQ multiplex PCR. The DNA gave D and trimming, while V, J and clone size come from that table. The table includes 190,000 or so clones, around 90% detected once. Trimming removed 4 bases from V and 0 bases from J, with 7 bases in between. The CDR3 has 13 residues. In germline, CDR1 is SGHKS, CDR2 YYEKEE (reference sequence).

Specimen: PBMCs or T cells enriched from blood (not recorded which). The J gene is TRBJ1-2, the V gene TRBV5-5; D uncertain. The clonotype was recovered from a man aged 30-40 years who had recovered from COVID-19. DNA of the CDR3: TGTGCCAGCAGCGCGGCGGCTAACTATGGCTACACCTTC. This translates into CASSAAANYGYTF. Full variable domain (outside the CDR3, taken from reference TRBV5-5 and TRBJ1-2): DAGVTQSPTHLIKTRGQQVTLRCSPISGHKSVSWYQQVLGQGPQFIFQYYEKEERGRGNFPDRFSARQFPNYSSELNVNALLLGDSALYLCASSAAANYGYTFGSGTRLTVV.